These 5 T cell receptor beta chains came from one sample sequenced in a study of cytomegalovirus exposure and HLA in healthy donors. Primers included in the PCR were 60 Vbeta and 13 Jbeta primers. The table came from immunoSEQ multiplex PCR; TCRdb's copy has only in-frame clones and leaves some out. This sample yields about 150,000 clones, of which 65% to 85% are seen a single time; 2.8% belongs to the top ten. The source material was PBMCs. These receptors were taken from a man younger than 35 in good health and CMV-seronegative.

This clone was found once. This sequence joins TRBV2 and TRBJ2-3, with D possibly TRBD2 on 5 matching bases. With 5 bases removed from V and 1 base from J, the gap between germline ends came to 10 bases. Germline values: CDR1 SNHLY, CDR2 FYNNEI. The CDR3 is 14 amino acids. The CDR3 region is CASSPDSGTDTQYF. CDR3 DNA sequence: TGTGCCAGCAGTCCGGATAGCGGCACAGATACGCAGTATTTT.

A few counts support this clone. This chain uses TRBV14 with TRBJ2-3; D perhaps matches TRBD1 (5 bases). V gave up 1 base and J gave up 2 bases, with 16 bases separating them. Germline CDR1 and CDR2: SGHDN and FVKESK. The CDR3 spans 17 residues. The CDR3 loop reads CASSQAYLRQYTDTQYF. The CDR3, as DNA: TGTGCCAGCAGCCAAGCCTATCTTAGACAGTACACAGATACGCAGTATTTT.

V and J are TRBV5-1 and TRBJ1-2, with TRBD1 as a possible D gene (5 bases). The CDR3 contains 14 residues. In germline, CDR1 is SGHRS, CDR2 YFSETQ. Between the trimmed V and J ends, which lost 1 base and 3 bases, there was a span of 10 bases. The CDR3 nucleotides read TGCGCCAGCAGCTTGTCAGGGTTTGACTATGGCTACACCTTC. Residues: CASSLSGFDYGYTF.

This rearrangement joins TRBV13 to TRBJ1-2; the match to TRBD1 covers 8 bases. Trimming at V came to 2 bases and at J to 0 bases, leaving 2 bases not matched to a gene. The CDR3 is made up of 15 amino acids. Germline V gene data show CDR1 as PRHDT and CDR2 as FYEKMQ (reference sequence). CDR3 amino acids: CASSLSQGANYGYTF. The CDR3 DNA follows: TGTGCCAGCAGCTTATCACAGGGGGCTAACTATGGCTACACCTTC.

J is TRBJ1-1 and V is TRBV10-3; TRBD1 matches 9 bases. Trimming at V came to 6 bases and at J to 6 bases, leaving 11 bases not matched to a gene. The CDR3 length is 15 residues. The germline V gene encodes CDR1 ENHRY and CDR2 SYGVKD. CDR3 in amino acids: CAISAHLQGAAEAFF. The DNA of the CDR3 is TGTGCCATCAGCGCCCATCTACAGGGGGCTGCTGAAGCTTTCTTT.